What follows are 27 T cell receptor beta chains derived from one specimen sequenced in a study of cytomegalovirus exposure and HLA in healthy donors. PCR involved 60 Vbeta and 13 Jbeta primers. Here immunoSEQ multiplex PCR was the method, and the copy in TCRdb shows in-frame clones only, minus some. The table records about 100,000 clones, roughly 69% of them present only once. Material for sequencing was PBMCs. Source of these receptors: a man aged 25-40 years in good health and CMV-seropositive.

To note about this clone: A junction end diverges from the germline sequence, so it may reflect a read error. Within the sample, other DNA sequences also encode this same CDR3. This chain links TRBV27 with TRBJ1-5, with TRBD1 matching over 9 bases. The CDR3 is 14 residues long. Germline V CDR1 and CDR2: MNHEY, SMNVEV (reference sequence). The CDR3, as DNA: TGTGCCAGCAGTCAAAGGACAGGGGATCAACCCCAGCATTTT. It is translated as CASSQRTGDQPQHF.

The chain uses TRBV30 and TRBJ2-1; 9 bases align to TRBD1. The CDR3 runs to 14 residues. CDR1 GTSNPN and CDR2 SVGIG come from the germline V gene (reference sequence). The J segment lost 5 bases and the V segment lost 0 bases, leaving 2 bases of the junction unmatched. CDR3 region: CAWSVGQGNNEQFF. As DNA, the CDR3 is TGTGCCTGGAGTGTGGGACAGGGAAACAATGAGCAGTTCTTC.

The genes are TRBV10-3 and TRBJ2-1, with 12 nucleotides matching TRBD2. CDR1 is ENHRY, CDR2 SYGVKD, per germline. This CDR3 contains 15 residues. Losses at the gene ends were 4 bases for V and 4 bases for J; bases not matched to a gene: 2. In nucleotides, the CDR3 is TGTGCCATCAGTGGTACTAGCGGGGGGTACAATGAGCAGTTCTTC. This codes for CAISGTSGGYNEQFF.

The CDR3 region is CASSLDRTSGELFF. CDR3 DNA: TGTGCCAGCAGCCTAGACAGGACGAGCGGGGAGCTGTTTTTT. V is TRBV6-5 and J is TRBJ2-2, with a tentative D call TRBD1 (6 bases). Trimming took off 6 bases at V and 7 bases at J, with 15 bases between the two ends. Per the germline V gene, CDR1 is MNHEY and CDR2 is SVGAGI. CDR3 length: 14 amino acids.

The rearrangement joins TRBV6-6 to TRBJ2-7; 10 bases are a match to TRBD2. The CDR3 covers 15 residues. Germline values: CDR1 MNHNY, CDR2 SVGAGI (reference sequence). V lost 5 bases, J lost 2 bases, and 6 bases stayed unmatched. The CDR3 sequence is CASSDTLAGPYEQYF. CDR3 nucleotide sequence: TGTGCCAGCAGTGACACACTAGCGGGGCCCTACGAGCAGTACTTC.

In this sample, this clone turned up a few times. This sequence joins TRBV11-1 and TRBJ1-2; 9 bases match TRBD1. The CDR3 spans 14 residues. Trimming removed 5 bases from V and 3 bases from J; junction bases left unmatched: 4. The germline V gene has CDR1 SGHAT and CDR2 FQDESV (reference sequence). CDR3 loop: CASSARQGDYGYTF. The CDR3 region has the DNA TGTGCCAGCAGCGCCAGACAGGGGGACTATGGCTACACCTTC.

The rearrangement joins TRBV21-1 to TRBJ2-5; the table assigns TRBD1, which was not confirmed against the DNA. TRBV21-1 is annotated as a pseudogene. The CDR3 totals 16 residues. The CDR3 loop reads CASSPRDRGRGETQYF. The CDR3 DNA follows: TGTGCCAGCAGCCCTCGGGACAGGGGGCGCGGGGAGACCCAGTACTTC.

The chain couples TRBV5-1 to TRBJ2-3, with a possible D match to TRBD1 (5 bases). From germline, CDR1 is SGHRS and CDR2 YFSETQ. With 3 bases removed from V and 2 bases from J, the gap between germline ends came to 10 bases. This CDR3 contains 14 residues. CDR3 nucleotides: TGCGCCAGCAGCTCACAGGTACACACAGATACGCAGTATTTT. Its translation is CASSSQVHTDTQYF.

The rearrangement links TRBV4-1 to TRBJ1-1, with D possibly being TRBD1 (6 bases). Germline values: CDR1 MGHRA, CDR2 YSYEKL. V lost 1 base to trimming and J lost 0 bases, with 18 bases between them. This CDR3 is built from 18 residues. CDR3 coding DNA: TGCGCCAGCAGCCAAGGGGACATCCCCTGGGGCATGAACACTGAAGCTTTCTTT. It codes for CASSQGDIPWGMNTEAFF.

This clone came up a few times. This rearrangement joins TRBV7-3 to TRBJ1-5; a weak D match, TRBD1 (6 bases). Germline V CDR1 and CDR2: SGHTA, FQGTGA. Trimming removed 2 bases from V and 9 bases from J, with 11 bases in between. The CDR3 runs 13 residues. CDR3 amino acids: CASSLDVQGPQHF. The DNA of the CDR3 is TGTGCCAGCAGCTTAGATGTACAGGGGCCCCAGCATTTT. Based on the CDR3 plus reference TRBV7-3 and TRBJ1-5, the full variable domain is GAGVSQTPSNKVTEKGKYVELRCDPISGHTALYWYRQSLGQGPEFLIYFQGTGAADDSGLPNDRFFAVRPEGSVSTLKIQRTERGDSAVYLCASSLDVQGPQHFGDGTRLSIL.

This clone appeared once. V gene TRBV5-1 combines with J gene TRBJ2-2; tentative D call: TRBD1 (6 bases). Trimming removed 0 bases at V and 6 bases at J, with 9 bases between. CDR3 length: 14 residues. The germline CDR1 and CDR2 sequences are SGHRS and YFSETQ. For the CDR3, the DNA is TGCGCCAGCAGCTTGGCAGGGGACGCCGGGGAGCTGTTTTTT. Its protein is CASSLAGDAGELFF.

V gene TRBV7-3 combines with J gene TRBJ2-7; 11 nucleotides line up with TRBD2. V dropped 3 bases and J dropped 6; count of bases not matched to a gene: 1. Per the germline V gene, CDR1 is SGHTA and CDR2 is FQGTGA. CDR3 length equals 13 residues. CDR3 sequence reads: CASSFSGGGEQYF. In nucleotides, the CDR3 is TGTGCCAGCAGCTTTAGCGGGGGGGGCGAGCAGTACTTC.

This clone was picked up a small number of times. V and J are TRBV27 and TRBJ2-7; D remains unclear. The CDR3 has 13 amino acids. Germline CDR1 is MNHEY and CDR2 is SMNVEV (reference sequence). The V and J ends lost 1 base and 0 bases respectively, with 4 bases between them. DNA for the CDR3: TGTGCCAGCAGTTTATTCATCTCCTACGAGCAGTACTTC. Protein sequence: CASSLFISYEQYF.

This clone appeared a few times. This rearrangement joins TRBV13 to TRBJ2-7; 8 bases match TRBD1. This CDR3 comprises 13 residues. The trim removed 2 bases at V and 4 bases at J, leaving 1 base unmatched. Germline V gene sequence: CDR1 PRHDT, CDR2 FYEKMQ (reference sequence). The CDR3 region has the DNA TGTGCCAGCAGCTTACAGGGGGCATACGAGCAGTACTTC. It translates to CASSLQGAYEQYF.

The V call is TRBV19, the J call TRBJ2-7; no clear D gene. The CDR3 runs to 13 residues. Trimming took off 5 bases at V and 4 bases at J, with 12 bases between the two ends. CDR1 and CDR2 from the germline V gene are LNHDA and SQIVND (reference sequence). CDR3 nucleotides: TGTGCCAGTAGTCCCCCCCTAGGTTACGAGCAGTACTTC. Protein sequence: CASSPPLGYEQYF. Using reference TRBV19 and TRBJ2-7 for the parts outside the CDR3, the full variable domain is DGGITQSPKYLFRKEGQNVTLSCEQNLNHDAMYWYRQDPGQGLRLIYYSQIVNDFQKGDIAEGYSVSREKKESFPLTVTSAQKNPTAFYLCASSPPLGYEQYFGPGTRLTVT.

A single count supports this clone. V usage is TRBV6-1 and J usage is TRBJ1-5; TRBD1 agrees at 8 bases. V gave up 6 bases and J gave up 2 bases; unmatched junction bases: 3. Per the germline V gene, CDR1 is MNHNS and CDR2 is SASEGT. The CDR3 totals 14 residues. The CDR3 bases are TGTGCCAGCAGGGACAGGGCGGGCAATCAGCCCCAGCATTTT. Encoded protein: CASRDRAGNQPQHF.

In DNA, the CDR3 is TGTGCCAGCAATGGGGGGACTACAAACACCATATATTTT. It is translated as CASNGGTTNTIYF. The chain combines TRBV7-9 with TRBJ1-3; D might be TRBD1 (5 bases). The CDR3 sequence is 13 residues long. Germline CDR1 SEHNR, CDR2 FQNEAQ (reference sequence). Trimming stripped 7 bases from V and 6 bases from J, with 13 bases between.

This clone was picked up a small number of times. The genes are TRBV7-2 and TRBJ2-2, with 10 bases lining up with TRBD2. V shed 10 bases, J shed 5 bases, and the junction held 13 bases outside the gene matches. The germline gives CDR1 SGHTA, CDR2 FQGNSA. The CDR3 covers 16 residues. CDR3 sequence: CATPTSGAATTGELFF. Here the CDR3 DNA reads TGTGCCACCCCCACTAGCGGGGCCGCTACGACCGGGGAGCTGTTTTTT. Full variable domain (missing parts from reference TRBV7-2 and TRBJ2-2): GAGVSQSPSNKVTEKGKDVELRCDPISGHTALYWYRQSLGQGLEFLIYFQGNSAPDKSGLPSDRFSAERTGGSVSTLTIQRTQQEDSAVYLCATPTSGAATTGELFFGEGSRLTVL.

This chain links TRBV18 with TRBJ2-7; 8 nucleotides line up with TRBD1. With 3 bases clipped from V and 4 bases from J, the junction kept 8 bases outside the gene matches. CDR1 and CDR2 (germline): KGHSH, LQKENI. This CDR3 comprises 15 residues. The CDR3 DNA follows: TGTGCCAGCTCACCCTTGGGACAGGACAATTACGAGCAGTACTTC. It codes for CASSPLGQDNYEQYF. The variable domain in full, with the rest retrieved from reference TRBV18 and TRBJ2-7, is NAGVMQNPRHLVRRRGQEARLRCSPMKGHSHVYWYRQLPEEGLKFMVYLQKENIIDESGMPKERFSAEFPKEGPSILRIQQVVRGDSAAYFCASSPLGQDNYEQYFGPGTRLTVT.

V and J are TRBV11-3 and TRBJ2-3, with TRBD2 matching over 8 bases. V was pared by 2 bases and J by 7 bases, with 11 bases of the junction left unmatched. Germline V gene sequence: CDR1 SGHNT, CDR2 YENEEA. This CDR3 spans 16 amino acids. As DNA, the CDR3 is TGTGCCAGCAGCTTAAGTAGCGGGGAACCCACCTATACGCAGTATTTT. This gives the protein CASSLSSGEPTYTQYF.

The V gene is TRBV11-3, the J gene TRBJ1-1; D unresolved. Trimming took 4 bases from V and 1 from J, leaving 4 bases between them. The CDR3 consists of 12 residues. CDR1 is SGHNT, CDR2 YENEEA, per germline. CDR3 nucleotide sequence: TGTGCCAGCAGCTCCAGGAACACTGAAGCTTTCTTT. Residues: CASSSRNTEAFF.

CDR3 nucleotide sequence: TGTGCCAGTAGACCCGGGGGTCGGGAGACCCAGTACTTC. Translated: CASRPGGRETQYF. The chain carries TRBV19 and TRBJ2-5, with D perhaps matching TRBD2 (6 bases). This CDR3 contains 13 residues. Looked up from germline, CDR1 is LNHDA and CDR2 is SQIVND (reference sequence). V was trimmed by 6 bases and J by 5 bases, leaving 13 bases between them. The variable domain in full, with the rest retrieved from reference TRBV19 and TRBJ2-5, is DGGITQSPKYLFRKEGQNVTLSCEQNLNHDAMYWYRQDPGQGLRLIYYSQIVNDFQKGDIAEGYSVSREKKESFPLTVTSAQKNPTAFYLCASRPGGRETQYFGPGTRLLVL.

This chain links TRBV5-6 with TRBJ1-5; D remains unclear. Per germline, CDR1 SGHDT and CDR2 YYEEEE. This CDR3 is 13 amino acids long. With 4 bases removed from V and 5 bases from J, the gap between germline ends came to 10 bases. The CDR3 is CASSPRIHQPQHF. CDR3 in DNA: TGTGCCAGCAGCCCGCGGATCCATCAGCCCCAGCATTTT.

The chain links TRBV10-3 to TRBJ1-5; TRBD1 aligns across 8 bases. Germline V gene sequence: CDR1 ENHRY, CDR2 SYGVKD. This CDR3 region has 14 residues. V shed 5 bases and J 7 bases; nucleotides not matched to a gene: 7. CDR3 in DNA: TGTGCCATCAGTTTACAGGGGGATGGACAGCCCCAGCATTTT. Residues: CAISLQGDGQPQHF.

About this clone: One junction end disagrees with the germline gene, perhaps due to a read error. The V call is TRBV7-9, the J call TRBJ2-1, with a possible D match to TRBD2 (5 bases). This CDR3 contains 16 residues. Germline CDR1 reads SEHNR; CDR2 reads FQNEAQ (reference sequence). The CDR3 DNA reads TGTTCCAGCAGCTCCCCGAAGCGGCTAGTGCAGGCTGAGCAGTTCTTC. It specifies CSSSSPKRLVQAEQFF.

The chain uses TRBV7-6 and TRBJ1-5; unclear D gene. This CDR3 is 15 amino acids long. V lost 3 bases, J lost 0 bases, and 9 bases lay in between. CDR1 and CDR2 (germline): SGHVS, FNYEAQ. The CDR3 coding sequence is TGTGCCAGCAGCTTTTCAGATACTAGCAATCAGCCCCAGCATTTT. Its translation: CASSFSDTSNQPQHF.

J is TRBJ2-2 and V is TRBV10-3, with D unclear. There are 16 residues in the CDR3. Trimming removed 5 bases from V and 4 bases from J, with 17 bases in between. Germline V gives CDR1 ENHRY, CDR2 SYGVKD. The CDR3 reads CAISPLAVLVTGELFF. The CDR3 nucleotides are TGTGCCATCAGTCCCTTGGCGGTTCTCGTCACCGGGGAGCTGTTTTTT.